The 30 T cell receptor beta chains in this list originate from one sample, sequenced in a study of technical replicates of blood from a handful of donors. Here immunoSEQ multiplex PCR was the method, and the copy in TCRdb shows in-frame clones only, minus some. Of some 70,000 clones in the sample, 95% to 97% are singletons; the top ten hold over 0.2%. Sequencing used T cells isolated from PBMCs. All receptors come from a human donor in good health.

The chain carries TRBV13 and TRBJ2-7, with 9 nucleotides matching TRBD2. Trimming cost V 0 bases and J 3 bases; bases outside gene matches: 3. CDR1 and CDR2 from the germline V gene are PRHDT and FYEKMQ (reference sequence). The CDR3 extends over 15 amino acids. The CDR3 region has the DNA TGTGCCAGCAGCTTAGGCGGCGGGGGGGTCTACGAGCAGTACTTC. Amino acid sequence: CASSLGGGGVYEQYF.

The chain links TRBV5-1 to TRBJ1-5; a weak D match, TRBD1 (6 bases). CDR1 SGHRS and CDR2 YFSETQ come from the germline V gene. With 1 base removed from V and 3 bases from J, the gap between germline ends came to 14 bases. This CDR3 spans 16 amino acids. The CDR3, as DNA: TGCGCCAGCAGCTTGCGGGGAGGGGGATACAATCAGCCCCAGCATTTT. Translation: CASSLRGGGYNQPQHF.

The chain has TRBV7-9 and TRBJ1-2; D uncertain. V lost 1 base to trimming and J lost 3 bases, with 12 bases between them. This CDR3 spans 15 amino acids. CDR1 is SEHNR and CDR2 is FQNEAQ in the germline V gene (reference sequence). The CDR3 bases are TGTGCCAGCAGCTTAGACCTTGTGGGCCACTATGGCTACACCTTC. Protein: CASSLDLVGHYGYTF.

The rearrangement joins TRBV10-2 to TRBJ1-1; D gene ambiguous. The germline V gene encodes CDR1 WSHSY and CDR2 SAAADI. Trimming took off 5 bases at V and 1 base at J, with 5 bases between the two ends. The CDR3 sequence is 12 residues long. CDR3 sequence reads: CASSHTNTEAFF. The CDR3 DNA sequence: TGCGCCAGCAGTCACACGAACACTGAAGCTTTCTTT.

The CDR3 spells CASSLDTTGLEQFF. The CDR3 nucleotides read TGTGCCAGCAGCTTAGACACTACCGGACTTGAGCAGTTCTTC. The rearrangement joins TRBV11-2 to TRBJ2-1, with D possibly being TRBD2 (5 bases). V gave up 0 bases and J gave up 9 bases, with 12 bases separating them. Germline CDR1 is SGHAT and CDR2 is FQNNGV. CDR3 length: 14 amino acids.

The chain employs TRBV4-1 and TRBJ2-7; 8 bases are shared with TRBD2. The germline gives CDR1 MGHRA, CDR2 YSYEKL. The CDR3 runs 15 residues. V was pared by 0 bases and J by 4 bases, with 5 bases of the junction left unmatched. Here the CDR3 reads CASSQELAGPYEQYF. DNA for the CDR3: TGCGCCAGCAGCCAAGAGCTAGCGGGCCCGTACGAGCAGTACTTC.

V and J are TRBV12-2 and TRBJ2-7; the table's D call TRBD1 went unverified against the DNA. TRBV12-2 is a pseudogene segment. The CDR3 covers 15 residues. The CDR3 sequence: CASRPDTDDSYEQYF. Written as DNA, the CDR3 is TGTGCAAGTCGTCCAGACACCGATGACTCCTACGAGCAGTACTTC.

The chain uses TRBV27 and TRBJ2-7; D is unclear. With 2 bases removed from V and 3 bases from J, the gap between germline ends came to 11 bases. Germline V CDR1 and CDR2: MNHEY, SMNVEV (reference sequence). The CDR3 is made up of 14 amino acids. The CDR3 nucleotides read TGTGCCAGCAGTTTACGGCAGAACTACTACGAGCAGTACTTC. This translates into CASSLRQNYYEQYF.

The chain links TRBV7-9 to TRBJ1-1, with D possibly TRBD1 on 5 matching bases. CDR3 length: 13 residues. The V end lost 3 bases, the J end lost 10 bases, and 15 bases lay between the germline ends. Germline CDR1 is SEHNR and CDR2 is FQNEAQ (reference sequence). For the CDR3, the DNA is TGTGCCAGCAGCTTGAAAGGGAGGGGAGGAGCTTTCTTT. Translating gives CASSLKGRGGAFF.

In DNA, the CDR3 is TGCGCCAGCAGCCAAGAAGAGGTGGATTCACCCCTCCACTTT. Its translation is CASSQEEVDSPLHF. The V and J genes are TRBV4-3 and TRBJ1-6; D is unresolved. CDR1 and CDR2 (germline): LGHNA, YSLEER. Trimming shortened V by 0 bases and J by 8 bases, and 8 bases separated the two germline ends. The CDR3 covers 14 residues.

The rearrangement joins TRBV6-5 to TRBJ2-2, with 9 bases fitting TRBD1. V shed 6 bases, J shed 6 bases, and the junction held 5 bases outside the gene matches. Germline V CDR1 and CDR2: MNHEY, SVGAGI. The CDR3 consists of 14 residues. CDR3 nucleotide sequence: TGTGCCAGCAGACGGGACAGGGATCCCGGGGAGCTGTTTTTT. Translation: CASRRDRDPGELFF.

This chain uses TRBV14 with TRBJ1-1; unclear D gene. Per the germline V gene, CDR1 is SGHDN and CDR2 is FVKESK. The CDR3 covers 13 residues. V lost 6 bases and J lost 8, with 16 bases in between. The CDR3 is CASSRMTGLEAFF. CDR3 nucleotides: TGTGCCAGCAGTCGAATGACCGGGTTAGAAGCTTTCTTT. Combining the CDR3 with reference TRBV14 and TRBJ1-1 gives the whole variable domain EAGVTQFPSHSVIEKGQTVTLRCDPISGHDNLYWYRRVMGKEIKFLLHFVKESKQDESGMPNNRFLAERTGGTYSTLKVQPAELEDSGVYFCASSRMTGLEAFFGQGTRLTVV.

The gene calls are TRBV14 and TRBJ2-1, with 8 bases fitting TRBD2. The CDR3 has 15 amino acids. Looked up from germline, CDR1 is SGHDN and CDR2 is FVKESK. V shed 4 bases, J shed 8 bases, and the junction held 10 bases outside the gene matches. The CDR3 sequence is CASSLHYREGDEQFF. The CDR3 nucleotides read TGTGCCAGCAGCCTACACTACCGGGAGGGCGATGAGCAGTTCTTC.

J is TRBJ2-7 and V is TRBV2, with 8 bases fitting TRBD1. The germline CDR1 and CDR2 sequences are SNHLY and FYNNEI. This CDR3 is built from 13 residues. With 9 bases clipped from V and 3 bases from J, the junction kept 7 bases outside the gene matches. The CDR3 here is CASTGDRRYEQYF. CDR3 DNA sequence: TGTGCCAGTACCGGGGACAGGCGCTACGAGCAGTACTTC.

This clone appeared a single time. The J gene is TRBJ2-2, the V gene TRBV30, with 11 bases aligning to TRBD2. There are 15 residues in the CDR3. Trimming removed 4 bases from V and 3 bases from J; junction bases left unmatched: 4. The germline gives CDR1 GTSNPN, CDR2 SVGIG (reference sequence). CDR3 sequence reads: CAWTRLAGYTGELFF. In nucleotides, the CDR3 is TGTGCCTGGACTAGACTAGCGGGGTACACCGGGGAGCTGTTTTTT.

The rearrangement joins TRBV29-1 to TRBJ1-1; D perhaps matches TRBD1 (5 bases). V was trimmed by 5 bases and J by 1 base, leaving 11 bases between them. This CDR3 region has 13 residues. Germline V gives CDR1 SQVTM, CDR2 ANQGSEA. DNA for the CDR3: TGCAGCGTTCAGGGTGACCAGAACACTGAAGCTTTCTTT. The encoded protein is CSVQGDQNTEAFF.

This clone showed up just once. The rearrangement links TRBV18 to TRBJ2-5, with 9 bases lining up with TRBD2. V shed 6 bases and J 0 bases; nucleotides not matched to a gene: 2. The CDR3 is 14 amino acids. Germline assignment: CDR1 KGHSH and CDR2 LQKENI. The CDR3, as DNA: TGTGCCAGCTCGGCTAGCGGGAACCAAGAGACCCAGTACTTC. It is translated as CASSASGNQETQYF.

V and J are TRBV19 and TRBJ2-7, with D perhaps TRBD2 (6 bases). This CDR3 is 17 amino acids long. The germline V and J ends were trimmed by 3 bases and 1 base, with 19 bases remaining between them. Germline-derived CDR1 and CDR2 are LNHDA and SQIVND (reference sequence). CDR3 coding DNA: TGTGCCAGTAGTATGGGATCTCCCGGGAGAAGTTCCTACGAGCAGTACTTC. Translating it yields CASSMGSPGRSSYEQYF.

The chain couples TRBV5-4 to TRBJ2-7; 10 bases line up with TRBD2. Trimming removed 1 base from V and 2 bases from J; junction bases left unmatched: 3. The CDR3 is 15 residues long. Germline V lookup: CDR1 SGHNT, CDR2 YYREEE (reference sequence). The CDR3 here is CASSLSSGGPYEQYF. CDR3 in DNA: TGTGCCAGCAGCTTGTCTAGCGGGGGACCCTACGAGCAGTACTTC.

V is TRBV23-1 and J is TRBJ2-7, with D uncertain. TRBV23-1 counts as an open reading frame of uncertain function. CDR3 length: 12 residues. Trimming took off 3 bases at V and 2 bases at J, with 5 bases between the two ends. CDR3 sequence (DNA): TGCGCCAGCAGTCAGACAACCTACGAGCAGTACTTC. Its protein is CASSQTTYEQYF.

V is TRBV10-2 and J is TRBJ1-1; 7 bases align to TRBD1. V was pared by 5 bases and J by 5 bases, with 11 bases of the junction left unmatched. This CDR3 is built from 15 residues. Germline V gene lookup returns CDR1 WSHSY and CDR2 SAAADI. The CDR3: CASSQTGRMTTEAFF. In nucleotides, the CDR3 is TGCGCCAGCAGTCAGACAGGGAGGATGACTACTGAAGCTTTCTTT.

The chain is built from TRBV4-3 and TRBJ2-5, with 11 nucleotides matching TRBD2. CDR3 length: 16 residues. Germline CDR1 LGHNA, CDR2 YSLEER. Germline trimming cut 2 bases from V and 4 bases from J; bases unmatched to any gene: 6. DNA for the CDR3: TGCGCCAGCAGCCAAAGCTCCGGGACTAGCGGAGAGACCCAGTACTTC. Its protein product is CASSQSSGTSGETQYF.

The chain has TRBV6-5 and TRBJ2-7; the D is unclear. The V and J ends lost 3 bases and 3 bases respectively, with 9 bases between them. The CDR3 runs to 13 residues. Germline V gene data show CDR1 as MNHEY and CDR2 as SVGAGI. CDR3 sequence: CASSYRMNYEQYF. The CDR3 DNA reads as TGTGCCAGCAGTTATAGAATGAACTACGAGCAGTACTTC.

This chain uses TRBV27 with TRBJ2-7, with D maybe TRBD2 (5 bases). There are 14 residues in the CDR3. With 3 bases removed from V and 7 bases from J, the gap between germline ends came to 16 bases. Looked up from germline, CDR1 is MNHEY and CDR2 is SMNVEV (reference sequence). The CDR3, as DNA: TGTGCCAGCAGTTTTTCTAGAGGGCCCTGGGAGCAGTACTTC. Amino acid sequence: CASSFSRGPWEQYF.

The genes are TRBV4-3 and TRBJ2-7, with 9 bases matching TRBD1. There are 16 residues in the CDR3. V dropped 0 bases and J dropped 6; count of bases not matched to a gene: 9. Germline values: CDR1 LGHNA, CDR2 YSLEER. The CDR3: CASSQEGGQGRSEQYF. CDR3 nucleotide sequence: TGCGCCAGCAGCCAAGAAGGGGGACAGGGTCGAAGCGAGCAGTACTTC.

This clone showed up just once. The chain uses TRBV6-6 and TRBJ2-3; D not certain. CDR3 length equals 13 residues. Germline assignment: CDR1 MNHNY and CDR2 SVGAGI (reference sequence). Trimming pared 1 base from V and 2 bases from J, leaving 4 bases between. The DNA of the CDR3 is TGTGCCAGCAGTTACTATAACACAGATACGCAGTATTTT. Protein sequence: CASSYYNTDTQYF.

The chain recombines TRBV27 with TRBJ2-3; D possibly corresponds to TRBD2 (5 bases). CDR1 is MNHEY, CDR2 SMNVEV, per germline (reference sequence). Trimming left V 2 bases short and J 4 bases short, with 10 bases between. The CDR3 is 14 amino acids. The CDR3 sequence is CASSLVGGADTQYF. DNA for the CDR3: TGTGCCAGCAGTTTAGTAGGAGGCGCAGATACGCAGTATTTT.

With respect to this clone: The junction shows a germline mismatch at one end, possibly a read error. V and J are TRBV5-4 and TRBJ2-7; 13 bases map to TRBD2. This CDR3 has 14 residues. Germline CDR1 is SGHNT and CDR2 is YYREEE (reference sequence). The CDR3 DNA follows: TGTGCCAGCAGCGCGGGACTAGCGGGAAACACCAGACACTTC. Protein sequence: CASSAGLAGNTRHF.

To note about this clone: Germline and junction disagree at one end, which may indicate a read error. The chain joins TRBV7-7 to TRBJ1-1, with 10 bases identical to TRBD1. The germline gives CDR1 SSHAT, CDR2 FNYEAQ (reference sequence). This CDR3 comprises 16 residues. CDR3 sequence: CASSPLNRDRGTEAFF. CDR3 in DNA: TGTGCTAGCAGCCCATTAAACCGGGACAGGGGCACTGAAGCTTTCTTT.

This chain links TRBV19 with TRBJ2-7; TRBD2 matches at 11 bases. V was clipped by 11 bases and J by 5 bases; unmatched bases: 8. CDR1 is LNHDA, CDR2 SQIVND, per germline (reference sequence). This CDR3 comprises 13 residues. The CDR3 spells CAVAGGPSDEQYF. CDR3 DNA: TGTGCCGTAGCGGGAGGGCCCTCTGACGAGCAGTACTTC.